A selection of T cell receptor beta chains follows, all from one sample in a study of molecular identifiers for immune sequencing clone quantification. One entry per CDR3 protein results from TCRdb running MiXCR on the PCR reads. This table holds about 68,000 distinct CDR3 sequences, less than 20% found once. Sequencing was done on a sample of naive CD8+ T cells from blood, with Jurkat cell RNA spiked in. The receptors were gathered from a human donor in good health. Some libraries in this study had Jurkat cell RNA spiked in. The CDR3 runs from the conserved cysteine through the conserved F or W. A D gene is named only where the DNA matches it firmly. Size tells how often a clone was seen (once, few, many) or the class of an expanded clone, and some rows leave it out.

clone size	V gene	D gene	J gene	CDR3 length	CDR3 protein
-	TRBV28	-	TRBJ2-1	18	CASSFYLSSGGLGDEQFF
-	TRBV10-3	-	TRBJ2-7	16	CAVRGTGNSFTYEQYF
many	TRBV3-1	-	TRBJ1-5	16	CASSQDGRASNQPQHF
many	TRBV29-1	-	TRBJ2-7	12	CSARIVLGEQYF
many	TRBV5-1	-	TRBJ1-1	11	CASSSRGEAFF
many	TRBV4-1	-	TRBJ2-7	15	CASSHILREYYEQYF
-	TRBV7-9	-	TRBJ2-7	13	CASSLTTTDEQYF
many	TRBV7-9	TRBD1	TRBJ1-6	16	CASSPDRSSYNSPLHF
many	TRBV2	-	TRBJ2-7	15	CASNDLQGTTYEQYF
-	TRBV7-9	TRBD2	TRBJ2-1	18	CASSSWIAGISSYNGQFF
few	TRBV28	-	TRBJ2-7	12	CASSFWGSEQYF
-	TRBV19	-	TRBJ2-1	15	CASRLNFRENNEQFF
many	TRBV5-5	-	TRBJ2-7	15	CASSLERNRVYEQYF
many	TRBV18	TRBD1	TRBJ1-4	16	CASSSKSGGTNEKLFF
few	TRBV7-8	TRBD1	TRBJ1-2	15	CASSPGTGTNYGYTF
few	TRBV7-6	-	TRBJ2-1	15	CASRESGSSYNEQFF